One and the same sample provided the 25 T cell receptor beta chains below, sequenced in a study of blood T cell repertoires in COVID-19. Measured with immunoSEQ multiplex PCR; TCRdb has only the in-frame clones, and not every one. Among about 150,000 clones listed, around 86% were seen once. Material for sequencing was PBMCs or T cells enriched from blood (not recorded which). The origin of the receptors is a man aged 45 to 65 who had recovered from COVID-19.

The CDR3 loop is CASSLDLGGDEQFF. DNA of the CDR3: TGTGCCAGCAGCTTAGATTTAGGGGGCGATGAGCAGTTCTTC. This chain connects TRBV7-2 to TRBJ2-1, with 7 nucleotides matching TRBD1. The CDR3 contains 14 residues. Trimming took 1 base from V and 8 from J; bases not matched to a gene: 5. Germline V gene sequence: CDR1 SGHTA, CDR2 FQGNSA.

This clone was seen a single time. The gene calls are TRBV24-1 and TRBJ2-7, with D maybe TRBD1 (5 bases). This CDR3 contains 16 residues. The V end was cut by 1 base, the J end by 2 bases, with 14 bases between. Germline V lookup: CDR1 KGHDR, CDR2 SFDVKD. In DNA, the CDR3 is TGTGCCACCAGTGATTTTGGCCAGGGTGGTCCCTACGAGCAGTACTTC. Encoded protein: CATSDFGQGGPYEQYF.

The chain links TRBV7-2 to TRBJ2-3; no clear D. Germline V gene lookup returns CDR1 SGHTA and CDR2 FQGNSA. The CDR3 contains 14 residues. Trimming removed 2 bases from V and 0 bases from J, with 6 bases in between. For the CDR3, the DNA is TGTGCCAGCAGCTTACCAGTGAGCACAGATACGCAGTATTTT. This codes for CASSLPVSTDTQYF.

This clone has a handful of counts. The chain is built from TRBV5-1 and TRBJ2-1; 9 nucleotides agree with TRBD2. Germline V gene data show CDR1 as SGHRS and CDR2 as YFSETQ. The J segment lost 6 bases and the V segment lost 0 bases, leaving 4 bases of the junction unmatched. The length of the CDR3 is 15 residues. As DNA, the CDR3 is TGCGCCAGCAGCTTGGCATGGACTAGCGTCAATGAGCAGTTCTTC. It specifies CASSLAWTSVNEQFF.

This chain uses TRBV6-2 or TRBV6-3 with TRBJ1-5, with 10 nucleotides matching TRBD1. The CDR3 contains 17 residues. After removal of 2 bases from V and 4 bases from J, the junction contained 8 bases not matched to a gene. Germline values: CDR1 MNHEY, CDR2 SVGEGT. CDR3 in amino acids: CASSYGDRGQGNQPQHF. The DNA of the CDR3 is TGTGCCAGCAGTTACGGGGACAGGGGACAAGGAAATCAGCCCCAGCATTTT.

The genes are TRBV28 and TRBJ1-5, with D hard to call. The CDR3 is made up of 15 amino acids. V shed 6 bases and J shed 0 bases, with 12 bases lying between them. The germline gives CDR1 MDHEN, CDR2 SYDVKM. CDR3 amino acids: CASRIEVYSNQPQHF. CDR3 nucleotide sequence: TGTGCCAGCAGGATAGAAGTTTATAGCAATCAGCCCCAGCATTTT.

The V call is TRBV4-3, the J call TRBJ2-5, with D possibly TRBD1 on 5 matching bases. Trimming cost V 2 bases and J 7 bases, with 11 bases left between them. Germline V gene lookup returns CDR1 LGHNA and CDR2 YSLEER. The CDR3 length is 13 residues. CDR3 sequence reads: CASSQTDQGTQYF. DNA of the CDR3: TGCGCCAGCAGCCAAACGGACCAGGGGACCCAGTACTTC.

The CDR3 sequence: CASSAISGTGQLYGYTF. DNA of the CDR3: TGTGCCAGCAGCGCTATCAGCGGTACGGGACAGCTCTATGGCTACACCTTC. The V gene is TRBV9, the J gene TRBJ1-2, with 7 bases fitting TRBD1. The germline V gene encodes CDR1 SGDLS and CDR2 YYNGEE. The ends lost 3 bases at V and 4 bases at J; junction bases unmatched: 15. The length of the CDR3 is 17 residues.

Comment on this clone: The identical CDR3 is also encoded by other nucleotide sequences in the sample. V and J are TRBV28 and TRBJ1-2; D uncertain. CDR1 is MDHEN and CDR2 is SYDVKM in the germline V gene. Trimming took 7 bases from V and 2 from J, leaving 8 bases between them. This CDR3 has 12 residues. In nucleotides, the CDR3 is TGTGCCAGCACCCCAGCGAACTATGGCTACACCTTC. Translated, it gives CASTPANYGYTF.

The gene calls are TRBV7-3 and TRBJ2-5; no firm D call. Per germline, CDR1 SGHTA and CDR2 FQGTGA. V was shortened by 2 bases and J by 1 base, with 5 bases between the two germline ends. The CDR3 totals 13 residues. The CDR3: CASSLRFQETQYF. The CDR3 nucleotides are TGTGCCAGCAGCTTACGGTTCCAAGAGACCCAGTACTTC.

The rearrangement joins TRBV29-1 to TRBJ2-3, with 7 bases aligning to TRBD1. The V gene's germline CDR1 is SQVTM and CDR2 ANQGSEA. The CDR3 covers 16 residues. Trimming took 1 base from V and 2 from J; bases not matched to a gene: 9. The CDR3 loop is CSVEVLVTGFTDTQYF. In DNA, the CDR3 is TGCAGCGTTGAAGTCCTCGTGACAGGGTTCACAGATACGCAGTATTTT.

V and J are TRBV5-6 and TRBJ1-6; D perhaps matches TRBD1 (6 bases). The CDR3 is 15 amino acids. The V gene's germline CDR1 is SGHDT and CDR2 YYEEEE. The germline V and J ends were trimmed by 3 bases and 8 bases, with 15 bases remaining between them. Here the CDR3 reads CASSSTRGPYSPLHF. The CDR3 region has the DNA TGTGCCAGCAGCTCTACCAGGGGACCTTATTCACCCCTCCACTTT.

This sequence joins TRBV5-6 and TRBJ1-2; tentatively, D is TRBD1 (5 bases). Germline lookup yields CDR1 SGHDT and CDR2 YYEEEE. This CDR3 has 15 residues. Trimming took 0 bases from V and 5 from J, leaving 14 bases between them. The CDR3 protein is CASSLGGTTVYGYTF. The CDR3 region has the DNA TGTGCCAGCAGCTTGGGCGGTACGACAGTGTATGGCTACACCTTC.

The chain uses TRBV10-3 and TRBJ2-1, with 10 bases that match TRBD2. This CDR3 has 16 amino acids. Germline V lookup: CDR1 ENHRY, CDR2 SYGVKD. V lost 3 bases and J lost 3; bases outside the gene matches: 5. CDR3 loop: CAISEQLAGDYNEQFF. The CDR3 DNA follows: TGTGCCATCAGTGAACAGCTAGCGGGGGACTACAATGAGCAGTTCTTC.

The V call is TRBV6-5, the J call TRBJ1-1; D gene unclear. CDR1 and CDR2 from the germline V gene are MNHEY and SVGAGI. V lost 5 bases and J lost 0, with 7 bases in between. There are 13 residues in the CDR3. The CDR3 coding sequence is TGTGCCAGCAGTCCAGACATGAACACTGAAGCTTTCTTT. This sequence encodes CASSPDMNTEAFF.

V is TRBV10-1 and J is TRBJ2-7; 10 bases map to TRBD2. In germline, CDR1 is WNHNN, CDR2 SYGVQD (reference sequence). With 5 bases clipped from V and 0 bases from J, the junction kept 4 bases outside the gene matches. This CDR3 is built from 15 residues. Here the CDR3 reads CASSKLAGRSYEQYV. The CDR3 coding sequence is TGCGCCAGCAGTAAACTAGCGGGGCGCTCCTACGAGCAGTACGTC.

This clone was recorded once. The chain joins TRBV7-2 to TRBJ2-3, with D perhaps TRBD2 (5 bases). This CDR3 spans 14 amino acids. Germline V lookup: CDR1 SGHTA, CDR2 FQGNSA. Trimming removed 2 bases from V and 2 bases from J, with 8 bases in between. The CDR3 reads CASSLLGNTDTQYF. The CDR3 nucleotides are TGTGCCAGCAGCTTACTCGGGAACACAGATACGCAGTATTTT.

The chain links TRBV4-1 to TRBJ2-7; 10 nucleotides line up with TRBD1. CDR1 and CDR2 from the germline V gene are MGHRA and YSYEKL. This CDR3 is 15 amino acids long. Trimming took 5 bases from V and 3 from J; bases not matched to a gene: 7. CDR3 sequence (DNA): TGCGCCAGCAGCGCGGGACAGGGGAGATTCTACGAGCAGTACTTC. Its translation: CASSAGQGRFYEQYF.

This chain joins TRBV5-1 and TRBJ1-2; D is ambiguous. Trimming cost V 4 bases and J 3 bases, with 16 bases left between them. The CDR3 extends over 15 amino acids. CDR1 and CDR2 from the germline V gene are SGHRS and YFSETQ. Here the CDR3 DNA reads TGCGCCAGCAGCCCGAGGATCGGAGCGGACTATGGCTACACCTTC. Its translation: CASSPRIGADYGYTF.

This chain uses TRBV2 with TRBJ1-4; D might be TRBD1 (6 bases). This CDR3 is built from 15 residues. V was clipped by 8 bases and J by 8 bases, with 21 bases between them. CDR1 is SNHLY and CDR2 is FYNNEI in the germline V gene. The CDR3 sequence: CASGPGQGWEEKLFF. The CDR3 DNA is TGTGCCAGCGGTCCGGGGCAGGGGTGGGAGGAAAAACTGTTTTTT.

Comments on this clone: One end of the junction does not line up with germline, which may come from a read error. The chain links TRBV7-2 to TRBJ1-2; TRBD1 is a possible D gene (5 bases). This CDR3 spans 15 amino acids. CDR1 and CDR2 (germline): SGHTA, FQGNSA. The CDR3 loop reads CASSPNGEGLRGYTF. As DNA, the CDR3 is TGTGCTAGCAGCCCCAATGGGGAGGGGCTGCGAGGCTACACCTTC.

The chain employs TRBV6-4 and TRBJ1-2; 7 bases line up with TRBD1. The CDR3 spans 15 residues. Unmatched junction bases numbered 6, after V lost 3 bases and J lost 2 bases. CDR1 MRHNA and CDR2 SNTAGT come from the germline V gene. The CDR3: CASSEEGGKNYGYTF. As DNA, the CDR3 is TGTGCCAGCAGTGAGGAAGGGGGCAAAAACTATGGCTACACCTTC.

This rearrangement joins TRBV5-4 to TRBJ1-2, with 10 bases matching TRBD1. Germline trimming cut 0 bases from V and 8 bases from J; bases unmatched to any gene: 4. The germline gives CDR1 SGHNT, CDR2 YYREEE (reference sequence). The CDR3 sequence is 14 residues long. CDR3 coding DNA: TGTGCCAGCAGCTTGGCCGACAGGGGGCGAGGCTACACCTTC. This codes for CASSLADRGRGYTF. The full variable domain, completed using reference TRBV5-4 and TRBJ1-2, is ETGVTQSPTHLIKTRGQQVTLRCSSQSGHNTVSWYQQALGQGPQFIFQYYREEENGRGNFPPRFSGLQFPNYSSELNVNALELDDSALYLCASSLADRGRGYTFGSGTRLTVV.

The chain carries TRBV27 and TRBJ2-6; D is uncertain. The CDR3 sequence is 14 residues long. The V end lost 6 bases, the J end lost 4 bases, and 10 bases lay between the germline ends. CDR1 and CDR2 (germline): MNHEY, SMNVEV (reference sequence). CDR3 sequence (DNA): TGTGCCAGCAGACTCAACGCGGGGGCCAACGTCCTGACTTTC. Amino acid sequence: CASRLNAGANVLTF.

The chain employs TRBV30 and TRBJ1-2; TRBD1 is a possible D gene (6 bases). This CDR3 spans 12 amino acids. The germline V and J ends were trimmed by 3 bases and 7 bases, with 12 bases remaining between them. Per germline, CDR1 GTSNPN and CDR2 SVGIG (reference sequence). As DNA, the CDR3 is TGTGCCTGGAGACAGGGCGGTGGTGGCTACACCTTC. Protein: CAWRQGGGGYTF.